The clone carrying this TCR beta chain has more than one count but fewer than ten. Its antigen is currently unknown. This sample was included in a study of cytomegalovirus exposure and HLA in healthy donors. Findings and limits, study-wide: Rarity characterized most TCR sequences, yet some public TCRs appeared in many donors. Reports credit the classifier with highly specific, highly sensitive diagnosis of cytomegalovirus status. In vitro assays verified that a few CMV-associated chains recognized CMV antigens specifically.

V was clipped by 5 bases and J by 0 bases; unmatched bases: 14. The CDR3 has 18 amino acids. Germline V gene sequence: CDR1 MDHEN, CDR2 SYDVKM. Data came from immunoSEQ multiplex PCR; TCRdb stores just in-frame clones and leaves some out. The table shows around 300,000 clones, with just over 85% occurring only once. The chain recombines TRBV28 with TRBJ1-2; TRBD1 aligns across 8 bases. Sequenced material: PBMCs. The origin of this receptor is a young woman in good health and CMV-seronegative. CDR3 region: CASSANLGTGPSNYGYTF. The CDR3 nucleotides read TGTGCCAGCAGTGCCAACCTCGGGACAGGCCCTTCTAACTATGGCTACACCTTC.